This T cell receptor beta chain was recorded in a study of T-cell reconstitution after alpha-beta-depleted transplantation in children (dated by TCRdb to about 2016). Study-level background: Using TCR repertoire profiling, the study followed T-cell immune reconstitution in a quantitative way in children after TCRalphabeta/CD19-depleted allogeneic hematopoietic cell transplantation. The investigation overall reported the following: About two months after transplant, the apparently early recovery of alphabetaT-cell counts reportedly depended on just several hundred clones that had expanded rapidly and came from non-depleted graft cells. The frequencies of hyperexpanded clones fell over the following months, and after one year, T-cell counts and TCRbeta diversity were mostly attributed to newly produced T cells. In some patients, the high TCRbeta diversity seen at day 60 was put down to recipient T cells and intrathymic progenitors that had survived conditioning.

The treatment or condition label here, explained by the study, means: allogeneic hematopoietic cell transplantation with graft depleted of TCRalphabeta T cells and CD19 B cells. Transplant recipients were children who received TCRalphabeta/CD19-depleted allogeneic hematopoietic cell grafts. This clonotype was seen at least ten times. This clone's antigen is unknown. Base qualities were left out, and no much larger clone turns up one base away. Libraries were prepared through PCR. TCRdb lists the instrument as Illumina HiSeq 2500. TCR libraries were prepared with molecular barcoding, using unique molecular identifiers to normalize TCRbeta repertoire quantification. Using fastp trimming at Q25 and MiXCR clonotype assembly, TCRdb reanalyzed the public sequencing data and kept in-frame beta chains. Rows are combined by CDR3 protein, so each entry shows the most common genes and DNA. The sample profile shows 330,000 or so distinct CDR3 sequences; 9.5% to 13% of them were found once. Approximately 7% of the sample lies in the top ten.

This TCR was recovered from a boy in the first two years of life with acute myeloid leukemia, due to receive a stem cell transplant. The material was PBMCs, obtained before TCRalphabeta/CD19-depleted stem cell transplant.

The base sequence is TGTGCCAGCAGTTACTCGACACACTACGAGCAGTACTTC. This translates into CASSYSTHYEQYF. Recombination linked TRBV6-6 to TRBJ2-7; the D gene remains uncertain. Per the germline V gene (reference sequence), MNHNY is the CDR1 and SVGAGI is the CDR2. V gives up 0 bases and J gives up 3 bases, and the segment between their germline ends measures 6 bases. Reading from cysteine to phenylalanine, the CDR3 counts 13 amino acids. The sequence is cut down to CDR3 DNA, 39 bases in frame from base 1.